Given below is one TCR beta chain in context. The CDR3 runs 17 residues. The V segment lost 2 bases and the J segment 5 bases; nucleotides outside the gene matches: 6. Germline-derived CDR1 and CDR2 are LGHNA and YSLEER. Only in-frame clones appear in the TCRdb table, and some are missing; sequencing was by immunoSEQ multiplex PCR. The table shows more than 200,000 clones, with 70% to 90% occurring only once. The sample originates from a study of blood T cell repertoires in COVID-19. The genes are TRBV4-3 and TRBJ2-1; TRBD2 agrees at 13 bases. The sequenced sample consisted of peripheral blood. The sequence derives from a woman in her sixties or seventies with COVID-19, enrolled during active disease. The CDR3 reads CASSQPTTSGRDNEQFF. CDR3 coding DNA: TGCGCCAGCAGCCAACCAACAACTAGCGGGAGGGACAATGAGCAGTTCTTC.